This entry lists 9 T cell receptor beta chains sequenced from one sample in a study of blood T cell repertoires in COVID-19. Some clones are missing from TCRdb's copy, which holds only in-frame ones; the method was immunoSEQ multiplex PCR. The data show roughly 100,000 clones, with approximately 86% seen just once and about 3% held by the top ten. Sequencing was done on a sample of peripheral blood. The source is a human donor in a cohort sampled during active COVID-19.

The chain couples TRBV19 to TRBJ1-5; D perhaps matches TRBD1 (5 bases). Trimming took off 7 bases at V and 7 bases at J, with 14 bases between the two ends. The CDR3 totals 13 residues. In germline, CDR1 is LNHDA, CDR2 SQIVND (reference sequence). The CDR3 region has the DNA TGTGCCAGTACGCCGGGGGATCGACAGCCCCAGCATTTT. Translating it yields CASTPGDRQPQHF.

This chain joins TRBV19 and TRBJ1-5, with TRBD1 matching 9 bases. Germline-derived CDR1 and CDR2 are LNHDA and SQIVND (reference sequence). V lost 1 base to trimming and J lost 8 bases; unmatched junction nucleotides: 12. This CDR3 has 17 amino acids. CDR3 bases: TGTGCCAGTAGTATAGTAGTTGGGGGACAGGGTAGGAAGCCCCAGCATTTT. It is translated as CASSIVVGGQGRKPQHF. The variable domain in full, with the rest retrieved from reference TRBV19 and TRBJ1-5, is DGGITQSPKYLFRKEGQNVTLSCEQNLNHDAMYWYRQDPGQGLRLIYYSQIVNDFQKGDIAEGYSVSREKKESFPLTVTSAQKNPTAFYLCASSIVVGGQGRKPQHFGDGTRLSIL.

The chain combines TRBV5-6 with TRBJ2-1, with 8 nucleotides matching TRBD1. After removal of 4 bases from V and 3 bases from J, the junction contained 9 bases not matched to a gene. Germline CDR1 reads SGHDT; CDR2 reads YYEEEE. The CDR3 has 16 amino acids. CDR3 residues: CASSVDRGGNYNEQFF. CDR3 nucleotide sequence: TGTGCCAGCAGCGTAGACAGGGGTGGTAACTACAATGAGCAGTTCTTC.

V and J are TRBV6-6 and TRBJ2-3; D uncertain. Germline CDR1 reads MNHNY; CDR2 reads SVGAGI (reference sequence). V was pared by 6 bases and J by 3 bases, with 4 bases between. This CDR3 region has 11 residues. DNA of the CDR3: TGTGCCAGCAGGCTAACAGATACGCAGTATTTT. The encoded protein is CASRLTDTQYF.

The chain is built from TRBV7-2 and TRBJ1-2; 8 positions match TRBD1. With V trimmed by 3 bases and J by 7 bases, 7 bases remained unmatched. Germline V lookup: CDR1 SGHTA, CDR2 FQGNSA. This CDR3 comprises 14 residues. The CDR3 nucleotides are TGTGCCAGCAGCTTTACCCAGGGGGCCTCTGGCTACACCTTC. The encoded protein is CASSFTQGASGYTF.

The V gene is TRBV27, the J gene TRBJ2-3; TRBD1 matches 9 bases. The CDR3 is 16 residues long. V shed 4 bases and J 4 bases; nucleotides not matched to a gene: 9. Germline CDR1 reads MNHEY; CDR2 reads SMNVEV (reference sequence). The CDR3 DNA reads TGTGCCAGCAGTTCCCTCGGGACAGGGACCTCAGATACGCAGTATTTT. Its translation: CASSSLGTGTSDTQYF.

V usage is TRBV15 and J usage is TRBJ2-3, with TRBD2 matching 8 bases. CDR3 size: 16 residues. With V trimmed by 6 bases and J by 3 bases, 11 bases remained unmatched. Germline V lookup: CDR1 LNHNV, CDR2 YYDKDF (reference sequence). As DNA, the CDR3 is TGTGCCACCAGTCCGCCGGAGCGGGAGACGACAGATACGCAGTATTTT. It specifies CATSPPERETTDTQYF.

This sequence joins TRBV21-1 and TRBJ1-1. TRBV21-1 is recorded as a pseudogene. The CDR3 extends over 15 amino acids. The CDR3 nucleotides are TGTGCCAGCAGCAGTAGGACGGGAATGAACACTGAAGCTTTCTTT. As protein: CASSSRTGMNTEAFF.

The genes are TRBV10-1 and TRBJ2-2; the match to TRBD2 covers 10 bases. The V gene end was trimmed by 5 bases and the J gene end by 1 base; junction bases not matched to a gene: 4. Germline-derived CDR1 and CDR2 are WNHNN and SYGVQD (reference sequence). This CDR3 contains 16 residues. This CDR3 reads CASSSSGSGNTGELFF. In DNA form, the CDR3 reads TGCGCCAGCAGTTCTAGCGGGAGTGGGAACACCGGGGAGCTGTTTTTT.